Included here is one T cell receptor (beta chain) sequence, with context. Its antigen is currently not known. The record has no base qualities; no much larger clone is one base away. The entire amount of isolated RNA was reverse transcribed using the High Capacity cDNA Reverse Transcription Kit, so the sequenced TCRB transcripts were expressed ones. Stem cell-like memory T cell samples underwent survey-depth immunoSEQ sequencing, averaging around 1 million total reads per sample. Sorted cells were lysed in RLT buffer, and RNA was extracted using DNase-treated RNeasy Micro or Mini kits according to cell number. Each cell subset was processed on its own to prevent cross-contamination, while patient and healthy donor samples were processed together. Using the immunoSEQ multiplex PCR, TCRB sequences were amplified from cDNA into 87-bp fragments spanning the CDR3 region. Sequencing of the amplicons was performed on the Illumina HiSeq platform. The paper's data handling went like this. Synthetic template baselines were used to correct PCR bias computationally, reads within Hamming distance 2 were collapsed together, and singletons that could not be merged were discarded. Reads were aligned against IMGT so that V, D and J genes, CDR3 length and insertions or deletions at six rearrangement sites could be assigned. Clonotype counts were normalized to sorted cell number within each subset before computing true diversity and Gini coefficients with the tcR R package. The overlap coefficient, calculated on TCRB nucleotide sequences, was used to quantify repertoire sharing. The source is immuneACCESS, and TCRdb retained only in-frame sequences with V and J called. Part of the clones is not carried over; for the studies checked, unresolved V genes explain less than half of this, and the remainder is unexplained. Clone size and the V and J calls come from that table; the DNA yielded D and trimming. Recorded for this sample are under 20,000 clones; 70% of them occurred a single time. Jointly, the top ten make up 0.75% to 0.85% of the sample.

This sample was included in a study of beta chain features in type 1 diabetes listed by TCRdb under 2018. Looking at the study overall: Mean age, gender distribution, total cell number and subset yield did not differ between patients and healthy donors. The study compared TCRB repertoires of sorted circulating CD4+ T cell subsets between recently diagnosed type 1 diabetes patients and matched healthy donors. A total of over 90,000,000 sorted cells were examined across all samples, and a strong correlation was observed between cell number per subset and RNA yield. Regulatory and stem cell-like memory subsets were isolated from only 8 patients and about eight healthy donors, whereas naive and central memory subsets came from all 30 or so donors. Beyond this particular receptor, the publication reports: Shorter templates might be favored by PCR, yet because patient and control samples were amplified and corrected together, any such skew would affect both groups equally. HLA sub-analyses involved small numbers of individuals, so any influence of HLA type on TCRB rearrangement remained unresolved. Patients with type 1 diabetes made fewer insertions and deleted more nucleotides at VDJ recombination sites, implying thymic rearrangement abnormalities. Because cDNA rather than genomic DNA was sequenced, highly expressing activated cells could have been over-represented, although no difference in activation and CD3 levels was found between groups. Type 1 diabetes patients showed a moderate but significant shortening of TCRB CDR3 length in all four CD4+ subsets. The naive, central memory and regulatory TCRB repertoires appeared to resemble one another more closely among patients than among healthy donors.

From a lookup of the germline V gene (reference sequence), CDR1 and CDR2 are GTSNPN and SVGIG. V loses 7 bases, J loses 5 bases, and the germline ends lie 11 bases apart. The CDR3 measures 12 amino acids from cysteine to phenylalanine. Of the read, only the CDR3 DNA is kept; its 36 bases are in frame from base 1. Each donor gave one peripheral blood draw, averaging approximately 0.11 L, which was collected into heparinised tubes. Using a panel that included CD45RO, CCR7, CD25, CD127, CD95 and CD27, naive, central memory, regulatory and stem cell-like memory CD4+ T cells were sorted on a BD FACSAria II. All sorted populations exceeded 98% purity. PBMCs were isolated right away by Lymphoprep density gradient centrifugation and were stained directly, without culture. So that batch effects would be minimized, each experiment stained and sorted samples in pairs, pairing one healthy donor with one patient.

The TCR sequence derives from a man aged 25-40 years with type 1 diabetes. The sequenced sample was stem cell memory CD4+ T cells from blood. The sample's cell subset or site, from its label and the paper: stem cell-like memory CD4+ T cells. The chain is encoded by TRBV30 joined to TRBJ1-4, with no confident D gene call. The encoded CDR3 is CASGRLNEKLFF. Read as DNA, the sequence is TGTGCCTCGGGCAGACTAAATGAAAAACTGTTTTTT.